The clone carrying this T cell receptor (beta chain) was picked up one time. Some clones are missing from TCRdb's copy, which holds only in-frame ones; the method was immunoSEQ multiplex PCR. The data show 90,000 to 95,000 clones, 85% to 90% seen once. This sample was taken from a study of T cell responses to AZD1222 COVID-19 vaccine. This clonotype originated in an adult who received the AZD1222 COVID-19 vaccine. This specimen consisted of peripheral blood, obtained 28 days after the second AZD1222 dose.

The CDR3 bases are TGTGCCAGCAGCTTCGGCTTGAGAGGCAGGAACACTGAAGCTTTCTTT. Amino acids: CASSFGLRGRNTEAFF. The chain carries TRBV7-3 and TRBJ1-1; the D is unclear. This CDR3 region has 16 residues. Per the germline V gene, CDR1 is SGHTA and CDR2 is FQGTGA. V was shortened by 3 bases and J by 1 base, with 15 bases between the two germline ends. Full variable domain (missing parts from reference TRBV7-3 and TRBJ1-1): GAGVSQTPSNKVTEKGKYVELRCDPISGHTALYWYRQSLGQGPEFLIYFQGTGAADDSGLPNDRFFAVRPEGSVSTLKIQRTERGDSAVYLCASSFGLRGRNTEAFFGQGTRLTVV.